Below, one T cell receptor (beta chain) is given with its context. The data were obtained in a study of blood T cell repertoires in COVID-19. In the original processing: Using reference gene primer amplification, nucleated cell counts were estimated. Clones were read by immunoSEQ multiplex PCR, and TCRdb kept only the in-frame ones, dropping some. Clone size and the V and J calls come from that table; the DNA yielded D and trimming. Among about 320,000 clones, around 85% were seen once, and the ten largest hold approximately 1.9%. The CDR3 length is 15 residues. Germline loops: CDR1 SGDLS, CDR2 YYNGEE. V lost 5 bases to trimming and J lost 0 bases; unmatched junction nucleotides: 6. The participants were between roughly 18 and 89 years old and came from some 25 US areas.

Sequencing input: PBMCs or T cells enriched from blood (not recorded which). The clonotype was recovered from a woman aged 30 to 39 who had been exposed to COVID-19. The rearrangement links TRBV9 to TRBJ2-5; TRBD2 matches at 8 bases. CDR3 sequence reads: CASSRGGQDQETQYF. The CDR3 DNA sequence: TGTGCCAGCAGTCGCGGGGGGCAGGACCAAGAGACCCAGTACTTC. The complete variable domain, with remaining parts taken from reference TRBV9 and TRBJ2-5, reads DSGVTQTPKHLITATGQRVTLRCSPRSGDLSVYWYQQSLDQGLQFLIQYYNGEERAKGNILERFSAQQFPDLHSELNLSSLELGDSALYFCASSRGGQDQETQYFGPGTRLLVL.